This TCR beta chain comes out of a study of blood T cell repertoires in COVID-19 (dated by TCRdb to 2019 to 2021). Looking at the study overall: Samples covering the acute and convalescent phases of COVID-19 were provided by collaborators in the United States, Italy and Spain. The material from the prospective study consisted of cDNA or gDNA derived from T cells, B-cell-depleted T cells, or PBMCs. Subjects who had been exposed to COVID-19, were actively infected with it, or had recovered from it provided the deeply sampled blood TCRbeta repertoires that made up the dataset. The repertoires were released in a freely available public database intended as a resource for research on the immune response to SARS-CoV-2. The samples were drawn from two sources: the first 160 participants of the ongoing ImmuneRACE study, and 1,254 subjects contributed by 6 global collaborators. Sample metadata almost always included a de-identified subject ID, COVID-19 status, age in years and sex. Where HLA class I and class II types were available, the types were taken from metadata supplied by the sample provider, not from assay-based typing. Summary of the overall study and its limitations: Clinical and demographic metadata were provided uncurated, with the amount varying by source and participant.

Participants in the prospective study were aged roughly 18 to 89 years, lived in about two dozen United States geographic areas, and enrolled through a virtual design. In the prospective study, cohorts were assigned on the basis of participant-reported clinical history obtained from a screening survey and a study questionnaire. Mobile phlebotomists in the prospective study collected whole blood, serum and a nasopharyngeal or oropharyngeal swab from every participant. Participants in the prospective study had the option to provide additional blood draws and questionnaires over a roughly 2-month period. Blood samples from the prospective study were shipped frozen or at room temperature prior to DNA extraction. With respect to this clone: This receptor's antigen is unknown. Base qualities are not at hand, and no much larger clone is one base apart.

There are 12 amino acids in the CDR3, from cysteine to phenylalanine inclusive. Only CDR3 DNA remains: 36 bases, in frame from the first base. CDR1 and CDR2 are read off the germline V gene as SNHLY and FYNNEI. The V end gives up 7 bases and the J end 6 bases, leaving 4 bases in the junction not matched to a gene. The immunoSEQ Assay, a bias-controlled multiplex PCR, was used to amplify TCRbeta CDR3 regions from genomic DNA. The paper's data handling went like this. Nucleated cell counts per sample were estimated from amplification of reference gene primers within the assay. To quantify the absolute abundance of each unique TCRbeta CDR3 rearrangement, sequence reads were collapsed and filtered. For each sample, productive Simpson clonality was calculated as the square root of Simpson's diversity index over productive rearrangements. TCRdb obtained this table from immuneACCESS and retained in-frame rearrangements with V and J assigned. These tables miss some clones; where compared with another copy, unresolved V genes account for less than half of the shortfall, and the remainder is unexplained. The DNA was the basis for D and trimming; V, J and clone size are from that table. Recorded for this sample are about 82,000 clones; around 89% of them occurred a single time. The ten largest clones take up 1.2% of the sample.

Sequenced input: PBMCs or T cells enriched from blood (not recorded which). The TCR comes from a woman aged 45-65 years with acute COVID-19. The chain joins TRBV2 to TRBJ1-2, with 8 bases aligning to TRBD1. The DNA sequence reads TGTGCCAGCACTTACAGGGGGGATGGCTACACCTTC. Translated, it reads CASTYRGDGYTF. This CDR3, with the reference TRBV2 and TRBJ1-2 proteins standing in past its ends, gives the full variable domain EPEVTQTPSHQVTQMGQEVILRCVPISNHLYFYWYRQILGQKVEFLVSFYNNEISEKSEIFDDQFSVERPDGSNFTLKIRSTKLEDSAMYFCASTYRGDGYTFGSGTRLTVV.